The present entry profiles one TCR beta chain with its context. Sequenced by immunoSEQ multiplex PCR; TCRdb stores in-frame clones only, minus some. The profile shows 200,000 or so clones, under 85% of them singletons. The source of the sample is a study of blood T cell repertoires in COVID-19. Whole-study context: The origin of the acute and convalescent COVID-19 samples was the United States, Italy and Spain.

This receptor was identified in a man in his fifties or sixties with active or convalescent COVID-19. The specimen sequenced was peripheral blood.

CDR3 in amino acids: CASTKNRVDGYTF. The DNA of the CDR3 is TGTGCCAGCACTAAAAACAGGGTGGATGGCTACACCTTC. The rearrangement joins TRBV2 to TRBJ1-2; D might be TRBD1 (6 bases). The CDR3 has 13 residues. V was shortened by 7 bases and J by 6 bases, with 15 bases between the two germline ends. The germline V gene has CDR1 SNHLY and CDR2 FYNNEI.